This TCR beta chain stems from a study of shared clonotypes between healthy human individuals. Produced via immunoSEQ multiplex PCR; TCRdb's table is partial and in-frame only. Found here are about 1.1 million clones, approximately 80% of them singletons; the top ten hold 0.55% to 0.7%. The study's findings and limits: The generation probabilities recorded for non-shared clonotypes fell below those of clonotypes shared by all four donors.

V dropped 4 bases and J dropped 6 bases, with 17 bases sitting between them. CDR3 length equals 15 residues. Looked up from germline, CDR1 is SGHRS and CDR2 is YFSETQ. On this clone: Its antigen is as yet unknown.

This clonotype was sampled from a young man in good health. Some clones in this sample may be carry-over from other donors' samples. Sequencing used memory CD4+ T cells from PBMCs. Subset: CD45RA-negative fraction. The J gene is TRBJ2-1, the V gene TRBV5-1; D call uncertain. The CDR3, as DNA: TGCGCCAGCAGCCTCATGGCTCCGGTCGGCAATGAGCAGTTCTTC. Amino acid sequence: CASSLMAPVGNEQFF.